This T cell receptor beta chain came from a study of blood T cell repertoires in COVID-19. Study overall: Collection of acute and convalescent COVID-19 samples took place in the United States, Italy and Spain. PBMCs, B-cell-depleted T cells, or T cells were the source of the cDNA or gDNA that made up the material.

V was shortened by 5 bases and J by 8 bases, with 15 bases between the two germline ends. CDR1 and CDR2 from the germline V gene are MNHEY and SVGAGI. This CDR3 is built from 13 residues. As originally analysed: Using reference gene primer amplification, nucleated cell counts were estimated. TCRdb's copy holds only in-frame clones and misses some; the assay was immunoSEQ multiplex PCR. The V and J calls and clone size were taken over from that table, and D and trimming were inferred from the DNA. The repertoire holds approximately 670,000 clones, with about 90% as singletons. This rearrangement joins TRBV6-5 to TRBJ1-2, with D possibly matching TRBD1 (5 bases). The source material was peripheral blood. This receptor was taken from a woman between 18 and 29 years old with acute or convalescent COVID-19. The CDR3 DNA sequence: TGTGCCAGCAGTACCGGGACTAAGTGGGGCTACACCTTC. Protein sequence: CASSTGTKWGYTF.